The 10 T cell receptor beta chains in this list originate from one sample, sequenced in a study of tumor-infiltrating lymphocytes in primary liver carcinoma. The source material, about 18-31 mg of unsorted bulk tissue, was used to co-extract RNA and DNA. Making TCR beta cDNA involved around 500 ng total RNA and a constant-region primer. Investigators got TCR beta libraries out of three nested multiplex PCR rounds, done with slightly modified ARM-PCR. With TRBV1-TRBV30 forward primers and a C-beta reverse primer, the first two PCR rounds were run for approximately 10 cycles each. TCRdb fed the multiplex PCR reads into MiXCR, producing one record per CDR3 protein. The table includes tens of thousands of distinct CDR3 sequences, over 65% detected once. The sample comprised liver tumor tissue from sampling region 5. Subset specified: tumor region T5, tumor centre. The receptor set was obtained from a man in his forties with primary liver carcinoma and hepatitis B virus infection.

In regard to this clonotype: One end of the junction does not line up with germline, which may come from a read error. The genes are TRBV5-1 and TRBJ2-5; possibly TRBD2 for D (5 bases). Per germline, CDR1 SGHRS and CDR2 YFSETQ. The CDR3 is made up of 15 amino acids. CDR3: CASSPAPLGGEAQCF. In nucleotides, the CDR3 is TGCGCCAGCAGCCCGGCACCCCTAGGAGGAGAGGCCCAGTGCTTC. The full variable domain, rest sourced from reference TRBV5-1 and TRBJ2-5, is KAGVTQTPRYLIKTRGQQVTLSCSPISGHRSVSWYQQTPGQGLQFLFEYFSETQRNKGNFPGRFSGRQFSNSRSEMNVSTLELGDSALYLCASSPAPLGGEAQCFGPGTRLLVL.

Comments on this clonotype: At one of its ends the junction is not consistent with the germline gene, which may arise from a read error. The chain recombines TRBV24-1 with TRBJ2-2; TRBD2 aligns across 11 bases. There are 17 residues in the CDR3. Germline lookup yields CDR1 KGHDR and CDR2 SFDVKD. CDR3 DNA: TGTGCCACCAGTGACCGAACTAGCGGGAGTTCGAGCGGGGAGCTGTTATTT. Its translation: CATSDRTSGSSSGELLF.

This clonotype was observed at least ten times. V usage is TRBV4-1 and J usage is TRBJ2-1, with TRBD2 matching 13 bases. The CDR3 is made up of 20 amino acids. Germline loops: CDR1 MGHRA, CDR2 YSYEKL. V shed 3 bases and J 4 bases; nucleotides not matched to a gene: 15. In DNA form, the CDR3 reads TGCGCCAGCAGCCACCTGGGACTAGCGGGAAAGTTAGTGGGATACAATGAGCAGTTCTTC. Protein: CASSHLGLAGKLVGYNEQFF.

This chain connects TRBV5-4 to TRBJ2-1; 10 nucleotides line up with TRBD1. The junction had 4 bases not matched to a gene; V was cut back by 4 bases and J by 3 bases. The CDR3 consists of 15 residues. CDR1 is SGHNT, CDR2 YYREEE, per germline (reference sequence). The DNA of the CDR3 is TGTGCCAGCAGCCTCGACAGGGGGCACTACAATGAGCAGTTCTTC. Protein product: CASSLDRGHYNEQFF.

This clonotype has ten or more counts. The rearrangement uses TRBV7-9 and TRBJ2-5; no clear D gene. The CDR3 spans 17 residues. V was shortened by 2 bases and J by 5 bases, with 21 bases between the two germline ends. Germline CDR1 reads SEHNR; CDR2 reads FQNEAQ (reference sequence). CDR3 nucleotide sequence: TGTGCCAGCAGCTTACTGAGCGAATTACTGAATGGGGAGACCCAGTACTTC. Amino acids: CASSLLSELLNGETQYF.

This clonotype was counted many times. J is TRBJ1-3 and V is TRBV28; tentative D call: TRBD1 (5 bases). This CDR3 has 19 amino acids. V lost 1 base, J lost 0 bases, and 19 bases lay in between. The germline CDR1 and CDR2 sequences are MDHEN and SYDVKM. The CDR3 DNA reads TGTGCCAGCAGTTTATTCAAATTGGGGGGGATGAGCTCTGGAAACACCATATATTTT. Its protein product is CASSLFKLGGMSSGNTIYF.

Remarks on this clonotype: Relative to the germline gene, one junction end is altered; a read error may explain this. The rearrangement uses TRBV12-3 or TRBV12-4 and TRBJ1-5; D not resolved. The CDR3 has 17 residues. The CDR3 sequence is CVSCLLMVGVSNQPHHF. The CDR3 DNA sequence: TGTGTCAGCTGCCTACTGATGGTCGGGGTAAGCAATCAGCCCCACCATTTT.

The chain carries TRBV21-1 and TRBJ2-3; the DNA was not compared with TRBD2, the D call given in the table. TRBV21-1 has pseudogene status. This CDR3 is built from 16 residues. As DNA, the CDR3 is TGTGCCAGCATCCCGGAGGTGGCTAGCGGGGGAGGTACCCAGTATTTT. Translated: CASIPEVASGGGTQYF.

About this clonotype itself: At one end, the junction sequence differs from germline, possibly due to a read error. The chain joins TRBV11-2 to TRBJ2-3, with 7 bases aligning to TRBD2. CDR1 SGHAT and CDR2 FQNNGV come from the germline V gene. The CDR3 loop spans 16 amino acids. The CDR3 DNA reads TGTGCCAGCAGCTTAGAGGAACTAGCGTGGATAGATACGCAGTGTTTT. This encodes CASSLEELAWIDTQCF. The entire variable domain, with the rest obtained from reference TRBV11-2 and TRBJ2-3, is as follows: EAGVAQSPRYKIIEKRQSVAFWCNPISGHATLYWYQQILGQGPKLLIQFQNNGVVDDSQLPKDRFSAERLKGVDSTLKIQPAKLEDSAVYLCASSLEELAWIDTQCFGPGTRLTVL.

Concerning this clonotype itself: At one boundary the junction diverges from the germline segment, which might be a read error. CDR3 amino acids: CVSSLGTGRGTQYF. The CDR3 DNA sequence: TGTGTCAGCAGCTTGGGGACAGGCCGGGGGACCCAGTACTTC. The V and J genes are TRBV5-4 and TRBJ2-5; 8 bases match TRBD1. The V gene's germline CDR1 is SGHNT and CDR2 YYREEE (reference sequence). The CDR3 covers 14 residues.